These 13 T cell receptor beta chains share one sample of origin, sequenced in a study of beta chain features in type 1 diabetes. What was sequenced were expressed TCRB transcripts, since all of the isolated RNA had been reverse transcribed. The protocol was immunoSEQ multiplex PCR, while the TCRdb copy is restricted to in-frame clones and leaves out a portion. The sample gives 250,000 or so clones, 27% of which show up once; approximately 4% is in the top ten. Sequenced sample: central memory CD4+ T cells from blood. The receptors here all came from a young man in good health.

The rearrangement uses TRBV6-5 and TRBJ1-2, with D uncertain. CDR3 size: 11 residues. V lost 7 bases to trimming and J lost 5 bases, with 8 bases between them. CDR1 MNHEY and CDR2 SVGAGI come from the germline V gene. The DNA for the CDR3 is TGTGCCAGCACATCGGGGTATGGCTACACCTTC. It is translated as CASTSGYGYTF.

This clone was found many times. This chain joins TRBV11-2 and TRBJ2-1; 7 bases fit TRBD2. From germline, CDR1 is SGHAT and CDR2 FQNNGV. There are 17 residues in the CDR3. The ends lost 0 bases at V and 3 bases at J; junction bases unmatched: 8. This chain's CDR3 is CASSLDPPGGYYNEQFF. DNA of the CDR3: TGTGCCAGCAGCTTAGATCCTCCGGGGGGTTACTACAATGAGCAGTTCTTC.

This chain uses TRBV9 with TRBJ2-1; 15 nucleotides agree with TRBD2. Looked up from germline, CDR1 is SGDLS and CDR2 is YYNGEE. Trimming removed 3 bases from V and 1 base from J; junction bases left unmatched: 5. The CDR3 is 18 amino acids. CDR3 protein: CASSAGLAGGRSYNEQFF. The CDR3 DNA reads as TGTGCCAGCAGCGCCGGACTAGCGGGGGGGCGGTCCTACAATGAGCAGTTCTTC. Supplemented by reference TRBV9 and TRBJ2-1, the full variable domain reads DSGVTQTPKHLITATGQRVTLRCSPRSGDLSVYWYQQSLDQGLQFLIQYYNGEERAKGNILERFSAQQFPDLHSELNLSSLELGDSALYFCASSAGLAGGRSYNEQFFGPGTRLTVL.

This chain connects TRBV7-9 to TRBJ2-7, with no clear D. Trimming took 5 bases from V and 3 from J, leaving 14 bases between them. The CDR3 length is 14 residues. CDR1 is SEHNR, CDR2 FQNEAQ, per germline (reference sequence). CDR3 bases: TGTGCCAGCAGCCGTGAGAGTCAGGACTACGAGCAGTACTTC. It specifies CASSRESQDYEQYF.

The V and J genes are TRBV12-5 and TRBJ2-4, with a possible D match to TRBD1 (6 bases). Trimming shortened V by 5 bases and J by 0 bases, and 20 bases separated the two germline ends. Germline V gene lookup returns CDR1 LGHNT and CDR2 FRNRAP. The CDR3 loop spans 18 amino acids. The CDR3 DNA reads TGTGCTAGTGGTACGACGGGACAAGGGTCCCTAGCCAAAAACATTCAGTACTTC. It translates to CASGTTGQGSLAKNIQYF.

This clone has just a few counts. V is TRBV30 and J is TRBJ2-1; no definite D call. The CDR3 consists of 11 residues. The V gene lost 1 base and the J gene lost 12 bases, with 10 bases spanning the gap. The germline CDR1 and CDR2 sequences are GTSNPN and SVGIG (reference sequence). The CDR3 loop reads CAWSAGERQFF. In DNA, the CDR3 is TGTGCCTGGAGTGCGGGCGAAAGGCAGTTCTTC.

This clone has only a few counts. This rearrangement joins TRBV2 to TRBJ2-1; possibly TRBD2 for D (6 bases). The CDR3 contains 16 residues. Per the germline V gene, CDR1 is SNHLY and CDR2 is FYNNEI. V lost 5 bases to trimming and J lost 3 bases, with 17 bases between them. As DNA, the CDR3 is TGTGCCAGCAGTATTGAGGGGAGGCCGGGCTACAATGAGCAGTTCTTC. This encodes CASSIEGRPGYNEQFF.

The chain links TRBV7-9 to TRBJ1-6; tentatively, D is TRBD1 (6 bases). The CDR3 length is 15 residues. V was pared by 5 bases and J by 3 bases, with 11 bases between. Germline assignment: CDR1 SEHNR and CDR2 FQNEAQ (reference sequence). CDR3 protein: CASSQGRDYNSPLHF. The CDR3 bases are TGTGCCAGCAGCCAGGGGAGGGACTATAATTCACCCCTCCACTTT.

This clone has more than one count but fewer than ten. The chain links TRBV6-5 to TRBJ2-7; D not resolved. Trimming took off 0 bases at V and 13 bases at J, with 16 bases between the two ends. CDR1 MNHEY and CDR2 SVGAGI come from the germline V gene. This CDR3 is built from 13 residues. This CDR3 is CASSYSPRPPFYF. DNA of the CDR3: TGTGCCAGCAGTTACTCACCCCGCCCCCCATTCTACTTC.

Concerning this clone itself: The sample holds other DNA sequences that translate to the same CDR3. The gene calls are TRBV7-6 and TRBJ2-7, with D possibly being TRBD1 (7 bases). Trimming removed 5 bases from V and 0 bases from J, with 14 bases in between. Germline V gives CDR1 SGHVS, CDR2 FNYEAQ. This CDR3 comprises 15 residues. The DNA of the CDR3 is TGTGCCAGCAGCCCTGGGGGGACAGCCTCCTACGAGCAGTACTTC. As protein: CASSPGGTASYEQYF.

Here the CDR3 DNA reads TGTGCCAGCAGCCCGCGACTAGGTTTCACAGATACGCAGTATTTT. As protein: CASSPRLGFTDTQYF. The V call is TRBV5-6, the J call TRBJ2-3; a weak D match, TRBD2 (6 bases). CDR3 size: 15 residues. The V and J ends lost 4 bases and 2 bases respectively, with 14 bases between them. Germline-derived CDR1 and CDR2 are SGHDT and YYEEEE.

Regarding this clone: Additional DNA sequences in this sample encode the identical CDR3. The chain joins TRBV6-5 to TRBJ2-6; D is unresolved. The CDR3 spans 15 residues. The germline gives CDR1 MNHEY, CDR2 SVGAGI. V gave up 5 bases and J gave up 0 bases, with 8 bases separating them. The CDR3 sequence: CASSTPSSGANVLTF. CDR3 bases: TGTGCCAGCAGTACCCCGAGCTCTGGGGCCAACGTCCTGACTTTC.

The J gene is TRBJ1-2, the V gene TRBV30; tentatively, D is TRBD1 (5 bases). Trimming shortened V by 3 bases and J by 8 bases, and 10 bases separated the two germline ends. The CDR3 loop spans 11 amino acids. Germline V gene lookup returns CDR1 GTSNPN and CDR2 SVGIG (reference sequence). CDR3 residues: CAWRDTGGYTF. In nucleotides, the CDR3 is TGTGCCTGGAGGGACACAGGAGGCTACACCTTC.